This T cell receptor (beta chain) was recovered during a study of blood T cell repertoires in COVID-19. In the study overall: Specimens from acute and convalescent COVID-19 originated in the United States, Italy and Spain. Sample material is recorded as cDNA or gDNA derived from T cells, B-cell-depleted T cells, or PBMCs.

Methods used by the authors: Estimation of nucleated cell counts relied on the amplification of reference gene primers. Profiled with immunoSEQ multiplex PCR; TCRdb holds only in-frame clones, not every one. Clone size and the V and J calls come from that table; the DNA yielded D and trimming. The table has 84,000 or so clones, 65% to 85% seen once. This clone was detected only a few times. Germline-derived CDR1 and CDR2 are SEHNR and FQNEAQ (reference sequence). V was pared by 0 bases and J by 1 base, with 13 bases between. The CDR3 length is 17 residues. This clonotype was obtained from a woman of 80 years or more with acute or convalescent COVID-19. Sample: peripheral blood. The chain combines TRBV7-9 with TRBJ2-1; the D gene is possibly TRBD1 (5 bases). The CDR3 bases are TGTGCCAGCAGCTTAGCTTTCGGCAGGGTTTCCTACAATGAGCAGTTCTTC. This sequence encodes CASSLAFGRVSYNEQFF.